This T cell receptor (beta chain) was found in a study of cytomegalovirus exposure and HLA in healthy donors (dated by TCRdb to about 2017). In terms of the full investigation: An earlier analysis of roughly 610 of the donors reported approximately 280 Gb of sequence data and 117 million unique TCR beta sequences obtained from some 200 million T cells. All discovery cohort repertoires had been generated using a single sequencing platform. Along with the approximately 650-subject first cohort, a separate validation cohort of over a hundred different subjects was used. To predict cytomegalovirus infection status, the study brought together high-throughput TCR immunosequencing, statistical association of individual TCRs with disease status, and machine learning. A later analysis re-analyzed previously published TCR beta repertoires from roughly 600 donors and added high-resolution HLA genotyping to study TCR occurrence patterns. Donor age, sex, ethnicity and CMV serostatus were compiled alongside the repertoire data. The aim of the study was to test whether cataloging public T cell receptors could identify signatures of past pathogen exposure. Because of strong linkage in the cohort, roughly five DR-DQ haplotypes were treated as single units for association and clustering. In the later analysis, no new phenotypic data were used to find candidate immune exposures; instead, reliance was placed on TCR beta sequences and their occurrence across donors. HLA typing covered class I and class II loci at four-digit resolution. On average, around 200,000 unique TCR beta nucleotide sequences were sequenced per donor among more than 350 genotyped donors of the cohort, with about 17% of those sequences being non-productive. Of the roughly 390 genotyped donors, over 70% fell in the genetic ancestry cluster associated with self-reported Caucasian donors. The number of donors typed differed by locus, with roughly 629-640 for A, B, C, DRB1 and DQB1, approximately 500 for DQA1, about 610 for DPA1, and around 450 for DPB1. In an earlier analysis of 587 of the donors, high-throughput TCR beta sequencing was used to judge whether each TCR beta V gene segment behaved as functional or pseudogenic. The study profiled the T cell repertoires of under 850 subjects by immunosequencing and related them to cytomegalovirus serostatus. An early release that covered fewer than 750 HLA-typed donors contained approximately 300 gigabases of sequencing data and 70 million to 100 million unique TCR sequences. Genome-wide SNP genotypes for about 65% of the roughly 670 donors were used in a later genetic analysis, which treated that subset as a discovery cohort. The full study reports these points: A further reported finding was that TCR beta sequences accurately predicted the HLA-A and HLA-B alleles for most subjects in the first cohort. A cluster of highly shared sequence variants was judged likely to represent a technical artifact of the sequencing pipeline. In both the original and validation cohorts, the classifier was reported to diagnose cytomegalovirus status with high specificity and sensitivity. The authors suggested that the approach could potentially be generalized to other disease states and immunological phenotypes. The cohort was sequenced for TCR beta chains only, and without alpha or paired-chain data the features that could be detected were limited. Compared with equally common non-associated chains, HLA-associated TCR beta chains in a later analysis were more clonally expanded and had lower generation probabilities. A later analysis found that TCR association rates varied across HLA loci, with DRB1 alleles showing the most associated TCRs and HLA-C alleles the fewest. About 17 rarely observed V segments, including chromosome 9 orphons, were excluded from the earlier analysis of approximately 500 of the donors because counts were too low. The study gave a list of under 200 TCR beta chains associated with cytomegalovirus. Linkage disequilibrium might explain the correlated functional status among segregating V segments, but an unknown experimental factor could not be ruled out. At a false discovery rate of 0.05, a later analysis linked around 15,000 TCR beta sequences to specific HLA alleles. When HLA alleles, especially DR and DQ, strongly co-occurred, TCR associations were difficult to assign to individual alleles. Because HLA typing was missing for some donors at each locus, association tests included only the typed subset. The only immune exposure information available for the cohort was CMV serostatus. A later genetic analysis reported fewer N-insertions in productive TCRs among donors in an Asian-associated ancestry cluster than the roughly 720-donor mean. A later genetic analysis associated a missense DCLRE1C variant with V-gene and J-gene trimming of TCR beta chains, and an independent cohort replicated the association. Several of the top co-occurrence clusters appeared to be linked to parvovirus B19, influenza, CMV and Epstein-Barr virus, according to a later analysis. Most CMV-associated TCR beta chains appeared to be HLA-restricted in a later analysis, and the HLA associations seemed to be driven largely by CMV exposure. Most TCR sequences were observed very rarely across donors, whereas some public TCRs were present in many individuals. An earlier analysis of approximately 540 of the donors showed that most TCR beta V segments appeared in productive rearrangements either about 87% or about 30% of the time, which broadly matched IMGT annotations. Because the 87-base-pair reads could not distinguish some IMGT-functional V segments, including TRBV6-2 and TRBV6-3, those segments were excluded. Three of the identified cytomegalovirus-associated TCR beta chains were confirmed in vitro to be specific for cytomegalovirus antigens. Presence/absence analyses assumed roughly uniform sequencing depth across donors, an assumption that may not hold.

Libraries were made using the immunoSEQ multiplex PCR assay. For the multiplex PCR, a mixture combining 60 forward primers for TCR Vbeta segments and 13 reverse primers for TCR Jbeta segments was used. Amplification of the CDR3 region of rearranged TCR beta genes was performed with a multiplex PCR assay on genomic DNA. The amplified TCR beta libraries were sequenced on the Illumina HiSeq System as 87-base-pair reads. The authors processed their data as follows. In a later analysis, tens of millions of unique TCR beta chains were counted across the approximately 640 repertoires, and approximately 9.9 million of these chains were shared by at least two donors. To remove PCR and sequencing errors, raw reads were error-corrected and collapsed into unique sequences using a nearest-neighbor algorithm that merged closely related sequences. Alignment of CDR3 sequences to IMGT reference sequences was used to assign V, D and J gene segments. For a sequence to be retained, a match of at least six nucleotides to both a V gene segment and a J gene segment was required. A rearrangement counted as productive if the CDR3 had no stop codons and remained in frame with V and J, and every other rearrangement counted as non-productive. Following IMGT convention, CDR3 was defined as the stretch from the second conserved V-encoded cysteine up to the conserved J-encoded phenylalanine. In an earlier analysis of 500 to 650 of the donors, sequences lacking an unambiguous match to a single V gene segment were excluded. An earlier analysis of approximately 590 of the donors called V segments functional above 56.7% productive rearrangements and segregating when the between-donor standard deviation exceeded 5%. To diagnose cytomegalovirus status from the catalog of TCR beta chain sequences, a statistical classification framework was built. In a later analysis, TCR nucleotide sequences were compared against IMGT/GENE-DB human TR gene sequences so that V and J genes could be assigned. The TCRdist pipeline was used in a later analysis to assign CDR3 sequences and most-parsimonious VDJ recombination scenarios. In a later analysis, each TCR beta chain was defined by its CDR3 amino acid sequence together with its V-gene family, and reads without a unique V-gene family were excluded. As a way to deal with suspected cross-contamination and a sequencing artifact, a later analysis dropped hundreds of nucleotide sequences that were highly shared and had low generation probability. In a later analysis, a clonal expansion index was calculated for each public chain from normalized within-repertoire ranks of inferred template counts. In a later analysis, generation probabilities were computed with a VDJ recombination model fitted to out-of-frame rearrangements, and the resulting probabilities were checked against IGoR. In a later analysis, TCR-TCR, TCR-HLA and TCR-CMV co-occurrence was scored with hypergeometric tests, and a repertoire-size bias correction was applied to TCR pairs. To estimate false discovery rates, a later analysis permuted the HLA or CMV assignments 20 times. In a later analysis, co-occurring TCRs were grouped using DBSCAN, and TCRdist sequence similarity was added for clustering within HLA-allele-positive subsets. Repertoires with fewer than 30,000 or more than 120,000 public chains, plus five repertoires with anomalous nucleotide sharing, were excluded from co-occurrence clustering. The clones in this table, taken by TCRdb from immuneACCESS, are in-frame only. Not every clone is retained; where verified, under half of the shortfall comes from an unresolved V gene, and the cause of the rest is unknown. The DNA gave D and trimming, while V, J and clone size come from that table. Across this sample there are some 97,000 clones, with about 70% seen only once. Approximately 4.8% of the sample belongs to the ten largest clones.

From the cysteine through the phenylalanine, the CDR3 covers 14 amino acids. Just the 42-base CDR3 DNA is kept, in frame starting at base 1. Looking up the germline V gene yields CDR1 MRHNA and CDR2 SNTAGT. V is cut back by 6 bases and J by 4 bases, with 5 bases in the junction unmatched. With regard to this clone: There is no known antigen for this receptor. Per-base quality was not reported, and no clone a single base away is much larger than it.

The cohort was made up of 650 to 700 healthy bone marrow donors. At the time of sampling, every cohort member was nominally healthy, though immune exposures that went unrecorded were likely present. The donor was CMV seropositive and was included in the group of 250 to 350 seropositive cohort members. A peripheral blood sample was collected from each donor, and TCR beta sequencing was performed on peripheral blood mononuclear cells. The Qiagen DNeasy Blood Extraction Kit was used to extract genomic DNA from the blood cell samples. The source is a woman under 30 in good health and CMV-seropositive. Sequencing input: PBMCs. The rearranged chain carries TRBV6-4 and TRBJ2-2, with 7 bases in between that match TRBD1. CDR3 reads: CASSLTGSTGELFF. The nucleotides read TGTGCCAGCAGCTTGACAGGGAGCACCGGGGAGCTGTTTTTT.